These T cell receptor beta chains were read from a single sample in a study of regulatory T cells in long-lasting Graves disease. MiXCR, applied by TCRdb to the multiplex PCR reads, yields one record per CDR3 protein. The sample records around 400,000 distinct CDR3 sequences, approximately 23% being singletons. The sample consisted of peripheral blood mononuclear cells (PBMCs), taken when the disease was refractory, from a patient treated with antithyroid drugs. The receptors were sampled from a middle-aged woman with Graves disease. Each CDR3 is given with its conserved first and last residue. A D gene is named only where the DNA matches it firmly. Rows give clone size only sometimes, using once, few, many, or a class for an expanded clone.

CDR3 protein,CDR3 DNA,V gene,D gene,clone size,J gene
CASSLGYPSYEQYF,TGTGCCAGCAGTTTGGGCTACCCCTCCTACGAGCAGTACTTC,TRBV12-3/TRBV12-4,-,many,TRBJ2-7
CASSFFAYEQYF,TGTGCCAGCAGCTTTTTTGCTTACGAGCAGTACTTC,TRBV5-6,-,few,TRBJ2-7
CASSPNLGNQPQHF,TGTGCCAGCAGCCCAAACTTAGGCAATCAGCCCCAGCATTTT,TRBV7-8,-,many,TRBJ1-5
CASSSTLLAGGGRTYEQYF,TGTGCCAGCAGCTCAACACTCCTAGCGGGAGGAGGTAGGACCTACGAGCAGTACTTC,TRBV7-9,TRBD2,-,TRBJ2-7
CSARDQVRGRKAGELFF,TGCAGTGCTAGAGATCAAGTAAGGGGAAGGAAGGCCGGGGAGCTGTTTTTT,TRBV20-1,-,-,TRBJ2-2
CASSGSPRTYEQYF,TGTGCCAGCAGTGGGTCCCCCAGGACCTACGAGCAGTACTTC,TRBV2,-,many,TRBJ2-7
CASSFGTGGPYSNQPQHF,TGTGCCAGCAGCTTCGGGACAGGGGGCCCATATAGCAATCAGCCCCAGCATTTT,TRBV11-2,TRBD1,many,TRBJ1-5
CASSFAGQGLAPQHF,TGTGCCAGCAGTTTTGCGGGCCAGGGCCTGGCGCCCCAGCATTTT,TRBV28,-,many,TRBJ1-5
CASSLPPEGYYEQYF,TGTGCCAGCAGCTTACCCCCCGAAGGATACTACGAGCAGTACTTC,TRBV7-2,-,-,TRBJ2-7
CASSHQPNYGYTF,TGTGCCAGCAGTCATCAACCCAACTATGGCTACACCTTC,TRBV27,-,many,TRBJ1-2
CASSPSAGTGELFF,TGTGCCAGCAGCCCCTCGGCGGGGACCGGGGAGCTGTTTTTT,TRBV11-2,-,-,TRBJ2-2
CASTHTRSYTF,TGTGCCAGCACCCACACTAGGAGCTACACCTTC,TRBV6-1,-,many,TRBJ1-2
CSARVRERYEQYF,TGCAGTGCTAGAGTGCGGGAGAGGTACGAGCAGTACTTC,TRBV20-1,TRBD2,few,TRBJ2-7
CASSLRRIGEKLFF,TGTGCCAGCAGTTTGCGCCGGATTGGGGAAAAACTGTTTTTT,TRBV28,-,many,TRBJ1-4
CASSLKVGALNQPQHF,TGTGCCAGCAGCTTAAAAGTAGGGGCGTTAAATCAGCCCCAGCATTTT,TRBV7-2,-,few,TRBJ1-5
CARAGSGTDTQYF,TGTGCCAGAGCGGGGTCGGGCACAGATACGCAGTATTTT,TRBV2,TRBD2,-,TRBJ2-3
CASRAQVGSEAFF,TGCGCCAGCAGAGCCCAGGTGGGGTCTGAAGCTTTCTTT,TRBV5-1,-,-,TRBJ1-1
CASSLSQTYEQYF,TGTGCCAGCAGCTTAAGTCAGACTTACGAGCAGTACTTC,TRBV7-9,-,many,TRBJ2-7
CASSYTRTGIANYGYTF,TGTGCCAGCAGTTACACACGTACCGGGATAGCTAACTATGGCTACACCTTC,TRBV6-5,-,few,TRBJ1-2
CASKVPGTGVYEQYF,TGTGCCAGCAAGGTTCCCGGGACAGGGGTTTACGAGCAGTACTTC,TRBV28,TRBD1,many,TRBJ2-7
CATSRDAGSNSPLHF,TGTGCCACCAGCAGAGACGCAGGGTCTAATTCACCCCTCCACTTT,TRBV15,-,few,TRBJ1-6
CASSLWAGSTNTGELFF,TGTGCCAGCAGTTTATGGGCCGGGAGTACGAACACCGGGGAGCTGTTTTTT,TRBV27,-,few,TRBJ2-2
CAISQIPGTGGDEQYF,TGTGCCATCAGCCAGATCCCCGGGACAGGGGGCGACGAGCAGTACTTC,TRBV10-3,TRBD1,few,TRBJ2-7
CASSISLVMTGELFF,TGTGCCAGTAGTATTAGTCTGGTAATGACCGGGGAGCTGTTTTTT,TRBV19,-,-,TRBJ2-2
CASRPRESRSTGELFF,TGTGCCAGCAGACCCCGGGAGTCCCGTAGCACCGGGGAGCTGTTTTTT,TRBV6-1,-,many,TRBJ2-2
CASRYPGLAPETQYF,TGTGCCAGCAGATATCCGGGACTAGCTCCCGAGACCCAGTACTTC,TRBV7-9,TRBD2,-,TRBJ2-5
CASSMGTSRTDTQYF,TGTGCCAGTAGTATGGGGACTTCGAGGACAGATACGCAGTATTTT,TRBV19,-,once,TRBJ2-3
CASRGQANEKLFF,TGTGCCAGCAGGGGACAGGCTAATGAAAAACTGTTTTTT,TRBV28,TRBD1,many,TRBJ1-4
CASSPGPGAVAKNIQYF,TGTGCCAGCAGCCCCGGCCCTGGTGCGGTAGCCAAAAACATTCAGTACTTC,TRBV28,-,many,TRBJ2-4
CASSLGDGTYEQYF,TGTGCCAGCAGCTTAGGGGACGGAACCTACGAGCAGTACTTC,TRBV7-2,-,-,TRBJ2-7
CASKRGGQGYNEQFF,TGTGCCAGCAAAAGGGGGGGACAGGGATACAATGAGCAGTTCTTC,TRBV6-2/TRBV6-3,TRBD1,few,TRBJ2-1
CASREGFSLYGYTF,TGTGCCAGCAGAGAGGGTTTTAGTCTCTATGGCTACACCTTC,TRBV28,-,many,TRBJ1-2
CASSGRRDSRNEKLFF,TGTGCCAGCAGCGGCCGCCGGGACAGTCGTAATGAAAAACTGTTTTTT,TRBV7-8,TRBD1,-,TRBJ1-4
CSATGGAGGGRPSYEQYF,TGCAGCGCCACAGGGGGGGCGGGCGGTGGTAGACCCTCATACGAGCAGTACTTC,TRBV29-1,-,-,TRBJ2-7
CASSQTSGSFYEQYF,TGCGCCAGCAGCCAAACTAGCGGGAGTTTCTACGAGCAGTACTTC,TRBV4-3,TRBD2,-,TRBJ2-7
CASSFSGGTYGYTF,TGTGCCAGCAGTTTTAGTGGGGGAACCTATGGCTACACCTTC,TRBV28,-,many,TRBJ1-2
CASSFGQGWSYEQYF,TGTGCCAGCAGTTTTGGACAGGGGTGGTCCTACGAGCAGTACTTC,TRBV6-2/TRBV6-3,TRBD1,many,TRBJ2-7
CASSSSRHALYEQYF,-,TRBV6-9,-,many,TRBJ2-7
CASSYRLAGNNEQFF,TGTGCCAGCAGCTACAGACTAGCGGGGAACAATGAGCAGTTCTTC,TRBV7-9,TRBD2,-,TRBJ2-1
CASSPQQVDGNTIYF,TGCGCCAGCAGCCCACAACAGGTAGATGGAAACACCATATATTTT,TRBV5-1,-,-,TRBJ1-3
CASSSPLNTEAFF,TGTGCCAGCAGCTCCCCTCTGAACACTGAAGCTTTCTTT,TRBV7-9,-,many,TRBJ1-1
CASSLGWVSVETQYF,TGTGCCAGCAGCTTAGGTTGGGTTTCGGTTGAGACCCAGTACTTC,TRBV11-2,-,many,TRBJ2-5
CASSSPFAGISGNTIYF,TGTGCCAGCAGCTCCCCTTTTGCAGGAATCTCTGGAAACACCATATATTTT,TRBV7-2,-,-,TRBJ1-3
CASSYLAGGPQETQYF,TGTGCCAGCAGCTACCTAGCGGGAGGGCCCCAAGAGACCCAGTACTTC,TRBV6-5,TRBD2,many,TRBJ2-5
CASSPRGSFPYEQYF,TGTGCCAGCAGTCCGAGGGGGTCGTTCCCCTACGAGCAGTACTTC,TRBV28,-,many,TRBJ2-7
CASSKAPGQLNEKLFF,TGTGCCAGCAGCAAGGCTCCTGGACAGCTCAATGAAAAACTGTTTTTT,TRBV7-9,-,few,TRBJ1-4
CSGGDRRNTEAFF,TGCAGCGGGGGGGACAGAAGGAACACTGAAGCTTTCTTT,TRBV29-1,TRBD1,many,TRBJ1-1
CASSSVQGAYEQYF,TGTGCCAGCAGCTCGGTGCAGGGAGCCTACGAGCAGTACTTC,TRBV11-2,-,many,TRBJ2-7